This T cell receptor (beta chain) was sequenced for a study of CD8+ T cells in alopecia areata. Study in general: Patients received oral tofacitinib, 5 to 10 mg twice daily, for moderate-to-severe alopecia areata. Study-level points and caveats: Normal skin's resident alphabeta T cells are sequenced alongside lesional scalp T cells.

This clone has just one count. Its antigen is unknown. The sequencing template was cDNA reverse transcribed from extracted RNA. TCRdb keeps only in-frame clones here, not all; method: immunoSEQ multiplex PCR. The sample consists of 150,000 to 200,000 clones, less than 80% of them appearing once. Trimming took 3 bases from V and 9 from J, leaving 12 bases between them. The CDR3 has 13 residues. CDR1 and CDR2 (germline): MGHRA, YSYEKL. The TCR was taken from a human donor with alopecia areata. The sample was CD8+ T cells sorted from blood, taken at week 0. The rearrangement links TRBV4-1 to TRBJ1-5; the D gene is possibly TRBD1 (5 bases). CDR3 residues: CASSHLQGPPQHF. The CDR3 DNA reads as TGCGCCAGCAGCCACCTCCAGGGACCGCCCCAGCATTTT.